A single sample gave rise to the 14 T cell receptor delta chains below, sequenced in a study of γδ T cells in repeated Plasmodium falciparum infection. TCRdb reanalysed the multiplex PCR reads with CATT. The top ten hold about 15% of the sample, which has around 52,000 delta-chain clones, 1.7% seen once. Vgamma9/Vdelta2+ and Vdelta2-negative gammadelta T cells were flow-sorted from PBMC for bulk sequencing. The sample was gamma-delta T cells from blood. Source of these receptors: a pool of human donors (malaria-infected and uninfected, not separated).

In this sample, this clone turned up many times. The TCRdb protein, from a much larger clone, departs from this DNA's translation at residue 9, likely by read error; the protein shown derives from the DNA. The chain couples TRDV3 to TRDJ1, with 10 bases matching TRDD3. The CDR3 consists of 14 residues. Trimming cost V 1 base and J 3 bases; bases outside gene matches: 5. CDR1 is TVYSNPD, CDR2 GDNSRS, per germline (reference sequence). The CDR3 bases are TGTGCCTTTACCGGGGGATACGGAGCCGATAAACTCATCTTT. Translated: CAFTGGYGADKLIF.

The sample holds a few counts of this clone. A far larger clone is just one base off, so this is likely a read error. The same CDR3 also results from other DNA sequences found in this sample. V is TRDV1 and J is TRDJ1, with D perhaps TRDD3 (6 bases). V shed 0 bases and J shed 0 bases, with 23 bases lying between them. Per germline, CDR1 TSWWSYY and CDR2 QGS. CDR3 length: 20 amino acids. CDR3 sequence reads: CALGELLGTGRYGYTDKLIF. CDR3 in DNA: TGTGCTCTTGGGGAACTCTTGGGAACTGGGAGATATGGTTACACCGATAAACTCATCTTT.

This clone was detected many times. A far larger clone is only one base removed, so a read error is likely. This specimen includes other DNA sequences encoding the same CDR3. The gene calls are TRDV3 and TRDJ1; TRDD2 might be the D (6 bases). Trimming took off 4 bases at V and 12 bases at J, with 24 bases between the two ends. The CDR3 contains 13 residues. Germline-derived CDR1 and CDR2 are TVYSNPD and GDNSRS (reference sequence). CDR3 DNA: TGTGCCTCAGCCCAAGGGGGGGTCCTACCCTTCATCTTT. This encodes CASAQGGVLPFIF.

This clone was picked up a small number of times. Given a far larger clone just one base away, this is likely a sequencing read error. Other DNA sequences within the sample encode an identical CDR3. This chain joins TRDV3 and TRDJ1; maybe TRDD2 (5 bases). TCRdb is silent on the J gene; assignment here came from matching the DNA to germline. Looked up from germline, CDR1 is TVYSNPD and CDR2 is GDNSRS (reference sequence). Trimming shortened V by 4 bases and J by 2 bases, and 26 bases separated the two germline ends. The CDR3 has 17 amino acids. The CDR3 here is CASPPRYFPSRTDKLIF. CDR3 nucleotide sequence: TGTGCCTCTCCGCCACGGTACTTCCCCTCGCGGACCGATAAACTCATCTTT.

This clone appeared many times. This DNA translates differently at residue 10 from the TCRdb protein, which is that of a much larger clone; a read error is likely, and the protein shown is the DNA's own translation. The chain carries TRDV1 and TRDJ1; 10 bases align to TRDD3. This CDR3 region has 21 residues. The germline V gene encodes CDR1 TSWWSYY and CDR2 QGS. J lost 0 bases, V lost 0 bases, and 16 bases had no gene match. Here the CDR3 reads CALGELVPPWGWGIHTDKLIF. CDR3 bases: TGTGCTCTTGGGGAACTTGTACCCCCCTGGGGATGGGGGATACACACCGATAAACTCATCTTT.

By sample share, this clone is medium-sized. Other DNA sequences in the sample encode the same CDR3. This chain joins TRDV1 and TRDJ1; 7 nucleotides align to TRDD2. Germline assignment: CDR1 TSWWSYY and CDR2 QGS. This CDR3 region has 19 residues. The V segment lost 3 bases and the J segment 0 bases; nucleotides outside the gene matches: 16. CDR3: CALGDPVPSCGGYTDKLIF. DNA of the CDR3: TGTGCTCTTGGGGACCCCGTGCCTTCCTGCGGTGGGTACACCGATAAACTCATCTTT.

This clone was recorded a few times. With a far larger clone one base away, a read error is the likely cause. Other DNA sequences of this sample code for an identical CDR3. The J gene was not called, though the V gene is TRDV1; the D segment call TRDD3 is taken from the table without a DNA check. The length of the CDR3 is 25 residues. Per germline, CDR1 TSWWSYY and CDR2 QGS. CDR3 residues: CALGEPKTHPRPPWGIWDYTDKLIF. The DNA of the CDR3 is TGTGCTCTTGGGGAACCAAAGACCCATCCTCGTCCCCCGTGGGGGATTTGGGACTACACCGATAAACTCATCTTC.

There are a few counts of this clone. TCRdb pairs this DNA with a much larger clone's protein that differs at residue 6, likely a read error; the protein shown was translated from the DNA. The V gene is TRDV1, the J gene TRDJ1; D is unclear. CDR1 and CDR2 (germline): TSWWSYY, QGS. V lost 0 bases and J 8 bases, leaving 13 bases between the germline ends. CDR3 length equals 14 residues. The CDR3 protein is CALGELDPLLKLIF. CDR3 nucleotides: TGTGCTCTTGGGGAACTGGATCCTTTGCTGAAACTCATCTTT.

There are many counts of this clone. This likely reflects a read error, since a far larger clone is one base away. Other DNA sequences from this sample encode an identical CDR3 as well. The chain links TRDV1 to TRDJ1; TRDD3 matches at 8 bases. The CDR3 has 17 amino acids. Germline loops: CDR1 TSWWSYY, CDR2 QGS. CDR3 DNA sequence: TGCGCTCTTGGGGAAGGAACTTTGGGGGATTACACGGATAAACTCATCTTT. Amino acid sequence: CALGEGTLGDYTDKLIF.

This clone has ten or more counts. With a far larger clone one base away, a read error is the likely cause. The sample holds other DNA sequences that translate to the same CDR3. The chain links TRDV1 to TRDJ1, with a possible D match to TRDD3 (6 bases). This CDR3 spans 20 amino acids. Germline V gene lookup returns CDR1 TSWWSYY and CDR2 QGS. The CDR3 region is CALGGTRLLGGTRGADKLIF. The CDR3 DNA reads as TGTGCCCTTGGGGGGACGCGGTTATTAGGGGGCACCCGGGGAGCAGATAAACTCATCTTT.

To note about this clone: A far larger clone differs by one base, so this is likely a read error. Other DNA sequences within the sample encode an identical CDR3. V usage is TRDV1 and J usage is TRDJ1; TRDD2 aligns across 8 bases. Germline V CDR1 and CDR2: TSWWSYY, QGS. This CDR3 is built from 21 residues. The CDR3 sequence is CALGGFRLPTAGARYTDKLIF. As DNA, the CDR3 is TGTGCTCTTGGGGGTTTTCGACTTCCTACTGCTGGGGCTAGGTACACTGATAAACTCATCTTT.

Comment on this clone: Only one base separates this from a far larger clonotype, so it likely reflects a read error. Within the sample, other DNA sequences also encode this same CDR3. The V gene is TRDV1, the J gene TRDJ1; maybe TRDD3 (6 bases). Here the J gene was assigned by germline matching of the DNA, as TCRdb has none. The CDR3 length is 16 residues. Germline V CDR1 and CDR2: TSWWSYY, QGS. CDR3 loop: CALGEHRWRGSGKLIF. Written as DNA, the CDR3 is TGCGCTCTTGGGGAACACAGGTGGCGGGGATCAGGGAAACTCATCTTT.

This clone was detected many times. A far larger clone lies a single base away; this is likely a read error. Other DNA sequences in the sample encode the same CDR3. The gene calls are TRDV1 and TRDJ1; 11 nucleotides align to TRDD3. Germline V gene lookup returns CDR1 TSWWSYY and CDR2 QGS. CDR3 length: 16 amino acids. CDR3: CALERLLGDTGDKLIF. For the CDR3, the DNA is TGTGCCCTTGAGAGGCTGCTGGGGGATACTGGCGATAAGCTCATCTTT.

Concerning this clone: This is likely an artifact of a read error, given a far larger clone one base away. The sample contains more than one DNA sequence encoding this CDR3. This sequence joins TRDV2 and TRDJ1, with TRDD3 identical over 10 bases. Per the germline V gene, CDR1 is GEAIGNYY and CDR2 is EKD. The CDR3 is made up of 19 amino acids. CDR3 DNA: TGTGCCTGCGACACCGACCCGTCCCTGGGGGATAAGGGGGCCGATAAACTCATCTTT. It yields the protein CACDTDPSLGDKGADKLIF.